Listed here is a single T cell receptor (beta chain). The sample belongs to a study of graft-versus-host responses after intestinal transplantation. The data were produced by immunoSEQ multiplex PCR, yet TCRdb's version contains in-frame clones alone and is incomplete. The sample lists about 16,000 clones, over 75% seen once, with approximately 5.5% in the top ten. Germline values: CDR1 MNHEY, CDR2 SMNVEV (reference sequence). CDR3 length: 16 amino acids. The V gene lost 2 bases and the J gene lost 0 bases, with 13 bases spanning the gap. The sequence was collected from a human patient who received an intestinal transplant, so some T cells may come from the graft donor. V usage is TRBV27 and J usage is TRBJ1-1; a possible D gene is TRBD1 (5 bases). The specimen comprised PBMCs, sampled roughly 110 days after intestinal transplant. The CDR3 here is CASSLGGGDMNTEAFF. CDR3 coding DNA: TGTGCCAGCAGTTTAGGGGGTGGGGATATGAACACTGAAGCTTTCTTT.